Given below is one TCR beta chain in context. Which antigen it targets is not known. Base qualities were left out, and no much larger clone turns up one base away. CD8 naive samples were CD45RO-negative cells positively selected for CCR7, giving a CD45RA+CCR7+ population that excluded TemRA cells. The donors were healthy, HIV-negative adults with no recently reported acute infections or vaccinations. Only Caucasian adults living in Nashville, Tennessee, USA were represented among the donors. Blood was obtained by leukapheresis, after which PBMCs were separated by Ficoll-Histopaque density gradient centrifugation and cryopreserved in liquid nitrogen vapor phase. Analytical flow cytometry was used to check the purity and quantity of each magnetically sorted T cell population. From each sorted fraction, genomic DNA was isolated and quantified by UV absorbance on a Nanodrop 2000c. These data are taken from a study of shared clonotypes between healthy human individuals (dated by TCRdb to between 2020 and 2021). Notes on the research overall: Three men and a couple of women, aged 18 to 49 years, made up the cohort. Per donor, leukapheresis produced somewhere between about 0.94 and 9.5 billion PBMCs. To increase sequencing depth and limit assay-specific biases, different laboratories used diverse techniques to prepare libraries and sequence TCR repertoires. To estimate repertoire size and how much clonotype sharing occurs between individuals, the study deeply sequenced the blood TCR repertoires of roughly 5 healthy adults. For each donor, CD4 naive and CD4 memory were each given three plates, CD8 naive was given two plates, and CD8 memory was given one plate. Study-wide findings and limitations: Rarefaction of sorted-subset datasets indicated incomplete sequencing despite the large sequencing depth. Sampling was limited to blood, and TCR repertoires in tissue likely differ from TCR repertoires in blood. Approximately 4.8% of naive CD4, 3.5% of naive CD8, roughly 2.4% of memory CD4, and 0.4% of memory CD8 clonotypes were shared across a handful of donors. Naive subsets generally had larger estimated clonotype richness than memory subsets did. Compared with non-shared clonotypes, the clonotypes found in all four sorted-subset donors had higher generation probabilities. The small number of donors limited the genetic and exposure-history diversity represented. Pairwise subsampling led to the expectation that sequencing depth would affect the degree of clonotype sharing among donors.

In the germline V gene (reference sequence), CDR1 corresponds to SEHNR and CDR2 to FQNEAQ. The V end loses 5 bases and the J end loses 2 bases, and a stretch of 19 bases separates them. The CDR3 starts with the cysteine, ends with the phenylalanine, and has 17 residues. The read is trimmed to its CDR3 DNA, 51 bases read in frame from base 1. Using the deep immunoSEQ assay, TCR CDR3 regions were amplified from genomic DNA by multiplex PCR. Genomic DNA extracted from each cell subset was distributed evenly over all wells of several immunoSEQ 96-well plates, and each plate served as one replicate. For sorted subsets, each replicate PCR was loaded with 200 ng genomic DNA, equivalent to some 27,000 T cell genomes. The purified libraries were quantified using a Qubit 3.0 fluorometer, sized with a Bioanalyzer 2100, and then quantified again using the KAPA Library Quantification kit. Every immunoSEQ 96-well plate was sequenced on a separate single-read 150-cycle Illumina NextSeq 550 flow cell. For the original study's pipeline: Because the immunoSEQ output held only junctional sequences and lacked quality scores, the filtering could not match the filtering applied to full-length reads. To assign V/J genes and CDR3, sequences were annotated using PyIR, a Python wrapper for IgBLAST v1.9, with IMGT germline references. Reads with weak V/J assignments (E-value above 1e-6), missing CDR3, stop codons, out-of-frame junctions, or ambiguous translated residues were removed. V3J clonotypes were defined as sequences sharing an identical inferred V gene, J gene, and CDR3 amino acid sequence. The percentage overlap between two repertoires was calculated by dividing the number of shared unique clonotypes by the size of the smaller repertoire. Repertoire richness was assessed with RTK rarefaction, the Chao1 estimator, and Recon v2.1 estimates of unobserved clonotypes. Generation probabilities were computed with OLGA for all TCRbeta clonotypes obtained by the gDNA method from several donors. TCRdb re-hosts the immuneACCESS table, in-frame sequences only. Its copies lack some clones; in the studies checked, an unresolved V gene accounts for under half of them, and the cause for the rest is not known. V and J calls and clone size are copied from that table; D and trimming were computed from the DNA. Across this sample there are approximately 2,200,000 clones, with under 95% seen only once. Approximately 1.7% of the sample is in the top ten clones.

The TCR comes from a man aged 18 to 30 in good health. Some clones in this sample may be carry-over from other donors' samples. This chain joins TRBV7-9 to TRBJ2-1; possibly the D gene is TRBD1, per 6 matching bases. Input material: naive CD8+ T cells from PBMCs. The cell subset or site tag for this specimen amounts to: CD45RA+CCR7+. The sequenced DNA: TGTGCCAGCAGCACCTACTTGGGGGCGGCTACCTACAATGAGCAGTTCTTC. This encodes CASSTYLGAATYNEQFF.